The clone carrying this T cell receptor (beta chain) appeared many times. The sample holds other DNA sequences that translate to the same CDR3. The data are from a study of shared clonotypes between healthy human individuals. Assay: immunoSEQ multiplex PCR; the TCRdb copy retains only in-frame clones and omits some. The profile covers 850,000 to 1,200,000 clones, with approximately 72% appearing a single time and about 1.5% taken by the ten largest. The germline V gene encodes CDR1 SGHTA and CDR2 FQGTGA. The germline V and J ends were trimmed by 2 bases and 1 base, with 5 bases remaining between them. The CDR3 is made up of 13 amino acids.

The sample was memory CD4+ T cells sorted from blood. The subset here: CD45RA-negative fraction. This TCR derives from a man aged 18 to 30 in good health. V and J are TRBV7-3 and TRBJ1-1; the D is unclear. The CDR3 sequence: CASSLRGNTEAFF. Here the CDR3 DNA reads TGTGCCAGCAGCTTACGGGGGAACACTGAAGCTTTCTTT.